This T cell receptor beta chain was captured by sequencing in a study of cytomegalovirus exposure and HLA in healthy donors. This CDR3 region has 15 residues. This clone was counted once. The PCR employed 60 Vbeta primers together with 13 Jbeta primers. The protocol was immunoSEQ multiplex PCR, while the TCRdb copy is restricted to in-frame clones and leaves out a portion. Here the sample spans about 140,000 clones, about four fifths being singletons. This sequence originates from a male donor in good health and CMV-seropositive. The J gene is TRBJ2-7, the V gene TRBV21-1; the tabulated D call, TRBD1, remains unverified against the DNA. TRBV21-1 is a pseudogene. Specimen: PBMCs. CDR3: CASSKAGWPPYEQYF. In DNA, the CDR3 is TGTGCCAGCAGCAAAGCGGGCTGGCCTCCCTACGAGCAGTACTTC.